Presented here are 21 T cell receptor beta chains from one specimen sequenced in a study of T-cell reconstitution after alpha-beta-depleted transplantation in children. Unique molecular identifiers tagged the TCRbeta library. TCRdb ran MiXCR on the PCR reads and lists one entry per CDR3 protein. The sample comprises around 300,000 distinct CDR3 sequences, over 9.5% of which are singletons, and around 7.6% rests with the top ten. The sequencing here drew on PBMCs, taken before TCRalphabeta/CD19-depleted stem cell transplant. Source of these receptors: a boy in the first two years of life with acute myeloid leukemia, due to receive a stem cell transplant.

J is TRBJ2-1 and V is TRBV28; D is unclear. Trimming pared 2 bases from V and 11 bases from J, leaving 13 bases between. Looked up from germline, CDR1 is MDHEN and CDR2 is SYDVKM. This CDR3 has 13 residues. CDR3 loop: CASSLPRADQQFF. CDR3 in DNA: TGTGCCAGCAGTTTACCTCGGGCTGATCAGCAGTTCTTC.

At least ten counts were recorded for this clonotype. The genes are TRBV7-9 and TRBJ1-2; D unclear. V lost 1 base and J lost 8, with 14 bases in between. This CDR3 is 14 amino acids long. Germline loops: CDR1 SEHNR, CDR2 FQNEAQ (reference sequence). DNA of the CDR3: TGTGCCAGCAGCTTAGACACCCACCGGGGAGGCTACACCTTC. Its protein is CASSLDTHRGGYTF.

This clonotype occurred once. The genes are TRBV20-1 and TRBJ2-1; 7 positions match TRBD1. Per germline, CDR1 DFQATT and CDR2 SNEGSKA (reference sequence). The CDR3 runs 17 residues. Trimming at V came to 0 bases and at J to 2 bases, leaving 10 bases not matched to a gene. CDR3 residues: CSARDLQTGDPYNEQFF. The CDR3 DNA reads TGCAGTGCTAGAGATCTCCAAACAGGGGACCCCTACAATGAGCAGTTCTTC.

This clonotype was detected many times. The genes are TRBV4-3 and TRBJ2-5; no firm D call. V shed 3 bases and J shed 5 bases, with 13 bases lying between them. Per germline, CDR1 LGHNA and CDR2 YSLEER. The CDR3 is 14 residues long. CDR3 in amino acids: CASSHLGLGETQYF. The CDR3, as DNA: TGCGCCAGCAGCCATCTCGGGCTCGGGGAGACCCAGTACTTC.

The chain's CDR3 is CASSLNYWDRVETQYF. CDR3 in DNA: TGCGCCAGCAGCTTAAACTACTGGGACAGGGTCGAGACCCAGTACTTC. The chain links TRBV5-1 to TRBJ2-5; 9 bases agree with TRBD1. The V gene's germline CDR1 is SGHRS and CDR2 YFSETQ. This CDR3 spans 16 amino acids. With 2 bases clipped from V and 5 bases from J, the junction kept 10 bases outside the gene matches.

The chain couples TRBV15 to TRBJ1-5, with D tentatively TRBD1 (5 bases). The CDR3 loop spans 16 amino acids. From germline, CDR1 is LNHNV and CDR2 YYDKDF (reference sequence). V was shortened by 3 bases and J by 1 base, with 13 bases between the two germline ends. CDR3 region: CATSRLQDVSNQPQHF. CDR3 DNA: TGTGCCACCAGCAGGCTACAGGATGTGAGCAATCAGCCCCAGCATTTT.

In nucleotides, the CDR3 is TGTGCCAGTAACGGACTAGCGGGGTCCTACGAGCAGTACTTC. It translates to CASNGLAGSYEQYF. V usage is TRBV19 and J usage is TRBJ2-7; the match to TRBD2 covers 12 bases. The CDR3 loop spans 14 amino acids. Germline-derived CDR1 and CDR2 are LNHDA and SQIVND (reference sequence). V lost 7 bases and J lost 1; bases outside the gene matches: 2.

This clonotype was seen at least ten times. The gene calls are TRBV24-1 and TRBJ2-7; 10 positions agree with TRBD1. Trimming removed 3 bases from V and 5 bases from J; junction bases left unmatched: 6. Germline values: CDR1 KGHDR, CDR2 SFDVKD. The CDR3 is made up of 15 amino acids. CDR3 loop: CATSDPRQGAHEQYF. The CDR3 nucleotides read TGTGCCACCAGTGATCCAAGACAGGGGGCCCACGAGCAGTACTTC.

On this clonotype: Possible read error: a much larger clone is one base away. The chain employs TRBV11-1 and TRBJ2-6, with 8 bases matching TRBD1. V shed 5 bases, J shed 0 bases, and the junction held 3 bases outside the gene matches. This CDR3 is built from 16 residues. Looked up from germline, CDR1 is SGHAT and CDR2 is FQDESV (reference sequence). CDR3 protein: CASSRDRISGANVLTF. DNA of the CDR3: TGTGCCAGCAGCCGGGACAGGATCTCTGGGGCCAACGTCCTGACTTTC.

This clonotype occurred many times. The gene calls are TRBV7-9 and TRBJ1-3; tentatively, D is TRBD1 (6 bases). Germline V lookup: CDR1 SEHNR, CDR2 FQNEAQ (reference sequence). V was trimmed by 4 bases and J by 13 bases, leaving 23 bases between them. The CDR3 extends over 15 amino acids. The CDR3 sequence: CASSSSDGLFRGIYF. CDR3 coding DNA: TGTGCCAGCAGCTCATCTGACGGCTTGTTTAGGGGGATATATTTT.

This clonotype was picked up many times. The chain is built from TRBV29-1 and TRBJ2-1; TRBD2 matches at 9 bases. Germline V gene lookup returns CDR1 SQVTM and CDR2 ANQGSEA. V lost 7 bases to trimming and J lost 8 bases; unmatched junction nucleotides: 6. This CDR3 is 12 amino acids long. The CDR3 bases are TGCAGCGCCGTAGCGGGAGCGCATGAGCAGTTCTTC. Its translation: CSAVAGAHEQFF.

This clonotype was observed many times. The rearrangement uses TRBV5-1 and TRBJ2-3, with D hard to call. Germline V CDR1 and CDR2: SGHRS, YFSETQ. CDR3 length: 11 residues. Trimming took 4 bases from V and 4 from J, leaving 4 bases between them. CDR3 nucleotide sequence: TGCGCCAGCAGCATCTCAGATACGCAGTATTTT. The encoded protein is CASSISDTQYF.

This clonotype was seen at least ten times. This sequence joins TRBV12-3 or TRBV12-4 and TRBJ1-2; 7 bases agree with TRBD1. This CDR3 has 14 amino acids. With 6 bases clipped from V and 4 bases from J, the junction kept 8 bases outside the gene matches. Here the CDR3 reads CASRSYRGTYGYTF. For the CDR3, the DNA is TGTGCCAGCAGATCTTACAGGGGTACCTATGGCTACACCTTC.

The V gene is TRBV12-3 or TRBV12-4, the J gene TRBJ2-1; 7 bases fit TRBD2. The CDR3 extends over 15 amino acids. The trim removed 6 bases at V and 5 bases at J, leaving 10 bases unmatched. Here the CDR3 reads CASRGGEGLNNEQFF. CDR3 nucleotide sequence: TGTGCCAGCAGGGGGGGGGAGGGGTTGAACAATGAGCAGTTCTTC.

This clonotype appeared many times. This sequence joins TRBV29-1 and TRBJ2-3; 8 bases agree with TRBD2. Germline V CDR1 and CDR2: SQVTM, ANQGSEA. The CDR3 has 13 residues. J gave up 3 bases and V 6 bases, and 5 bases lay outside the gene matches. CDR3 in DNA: TGCAGCGTCTTTAGCGGGAAAACAGATACGCAGTATTTT. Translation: CSVFSGKTDTQYF.

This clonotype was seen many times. The DNA for the CDR3 is TGTGCCAGCAGCCTAAAGGGTTGGGGCGGGAGGACTGAAGCTTTCTTT. This encodes CASSLKGWGGRTEAFF. V is TRBV3-1 and J is TRBJ1-1, with D perhaps matching TRBD1 (5 bases). This CDR3 is built from 16 residues. Trimming took off 4 bases at V and 5 bases at J, with 20 bases between the two ends. Germline CDR1 reads LGHDT; CDR2 reads YNNKEL (reference sequence).

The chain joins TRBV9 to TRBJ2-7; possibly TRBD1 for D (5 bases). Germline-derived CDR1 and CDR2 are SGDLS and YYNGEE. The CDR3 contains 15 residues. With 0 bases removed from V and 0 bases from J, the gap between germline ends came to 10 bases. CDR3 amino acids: CASSVGGHFSYEQYF. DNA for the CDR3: TGTGCCAGCAGCGTAGGGGGCCATTTCTCCTACGAGCAGTACTTC. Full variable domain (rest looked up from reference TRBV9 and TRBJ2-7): DSGVTQTPKHLITATGQRVTLRCSPRSGDLSVYWYQQSLDQGLQFLIQYYNGEERAKGNILERFSAQQFPDLHSELNLSSLELGDSALYFCASSVGGHFSYEQYFGPGTRLTVT.

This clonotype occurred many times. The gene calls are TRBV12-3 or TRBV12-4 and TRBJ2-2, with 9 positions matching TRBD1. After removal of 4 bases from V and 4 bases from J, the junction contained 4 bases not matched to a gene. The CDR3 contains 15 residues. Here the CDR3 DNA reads TGTGCCAGCAGTTCTAGGACAGGGGTCACCGGGGAGCTGTTTTTT. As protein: CASSSRTGVTGELFF.

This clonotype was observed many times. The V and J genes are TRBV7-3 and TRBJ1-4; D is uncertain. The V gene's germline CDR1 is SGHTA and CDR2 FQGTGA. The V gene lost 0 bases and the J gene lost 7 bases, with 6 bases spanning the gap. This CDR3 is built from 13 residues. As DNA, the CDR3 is TGTGCCAGCAGCTTAACCCCAAGTGAAAAACTGTTTTTT. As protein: CASSLTPSEKLFF.

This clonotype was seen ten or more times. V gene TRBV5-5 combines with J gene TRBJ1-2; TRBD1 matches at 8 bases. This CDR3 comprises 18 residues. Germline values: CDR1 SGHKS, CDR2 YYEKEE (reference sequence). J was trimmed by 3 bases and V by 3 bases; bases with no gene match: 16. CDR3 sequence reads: CASSSAGGQGPLDYGYTF. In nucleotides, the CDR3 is TGTGCCAGCAGCTCCGCAGGGGGCCAAGGGCCTTTAGACTATGGCTACACCTTC.

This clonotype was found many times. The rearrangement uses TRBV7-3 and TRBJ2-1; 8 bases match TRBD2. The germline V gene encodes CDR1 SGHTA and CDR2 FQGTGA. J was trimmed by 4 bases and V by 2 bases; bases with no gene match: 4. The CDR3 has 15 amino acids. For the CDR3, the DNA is TGTGCCAGCAGCTTACGACTAGCGTTATACAATGAGCAGTTCTTC. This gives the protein CASSLRLALYNEQFF.